The T cell receptor beta chain under discussion was sequenced for a study of blood T cell repertoires in COVID-19. About the study: There were acute and convalescent COVID-19 samples, and they came from the United States, Italy and Spain. The cDNA or gDNA used as material had been derived from T cells, B-cell-depleted T cells, or PBMCs.

The germline V gene encodes CDR1 MDHEN and CDR2 SYDVKM. V shed 10 bases and J 0 bases; nucleotides not matched to a gene: 9. This CDR3 has 15 amino acids. Authors' data handling: Estimation of nucleated cell counts was performed using reference gene primer amplification. Measured with immunoSEQ multiplex PCR; TCRdb has only the in-frame clones, and not every one. That table furnishes V, J and clone size, whereas the DNA furnished D and trimming. The sample shows roughly 90,000 clones, approximately 88% of them seen only once. The TCR sequence derives from a woman older than 75 with active or convalescent COVID-19. Sequencing was done on a sample of peripheral blood. The rearrangement links TRBV28 to TRBJ1-5; 7 bases align to TRBD1. CDR3: CATKGGGNSNQPQHF. The CDR3 DNA reads TGTGCCACCAAAGGGGGCGGAAATAGCAATCAGCCCCAGCATTTT.